This is a list of T cell receptor beta chains from one sample in a study of technical replicates of blood from a handful of donors. Some clones are missing from TCRdb's copy, which holds only in-frame ones; the method was immunoSEQ multiplex PCR. This table holds about 82,000 clones, roughly 90% found once. Sequencing was done on a sample of T cells isolated from PBMCs. All receptors come from a human donor in good health. The conserved cysteine and the conserved F or W are not part of the CDR3 here. Each record gives: D gene, J gene, V gene, CDR3 protein. The D gene is left open where the match is weak.

D gene: -
J gene: TRBJ2-1
V gene: TRBV6-6
CDR3 protein: ASILRPGSYNEQF

D gene: -
J gene: TRBJ2-7
V gene: TRBV4-2
CDR3 protein: ASSQDITISRLYEQY

D gene: TRBD2
J gene: TRBJ2-2
V gene: TRBV7-6
CDR3 protein: ASSQTSGRAVTGELF

D gene: -
J gene: TRBJ2-3
V gene: TRBV19
CDR3 protein: ASTENRARDTQY

D gene: -
J gene: TRBJ2-7
V gene: TRBV28
CDR3 protein: ASSPPPYEVTYEQY

D gene: -
J gene: TRBJ2-3
V gene: TRBV6-5
CDR3 protein: ASSYMLADTQY

D gene: TRBD1
J gene: TRBJ1-2
V gene: TRBV7-3
CDR3 protein: ASSPTGGGGYT

D gene: TRBD1
J gene: TRBJ2-5
V gene: TRBV10-3
CDR3 protein: AISGQGRLETQY

D gene: -
J gene: TRBJ2-7
V gene: TRBV9
CDR3 protein: ASSGGIAVSYEQY

D gene: -
J gene: TRBJ2-3
V gene: TRBV27
CDR3 protein: ASSLGLGLGTDTQY

D gene: -
J gene: TRBJ2-5
V gene: TRBV13
CDR3 protein: ASSTSSGRETQY

D gene: TRBD1
J gene: TRBJ2-4
V gene: TRBV29-1
CDR3 protein: SASWAGGDIQY

D gene: -
J gene: TRBJ2-2
V gene: TRBV19
CDR3 protein: ASIPRTNTGELF

D gene: TRBD2
J gene: TRBJ2-3
V gene: TRBV15
CDR3 protein: ATSIAGGPDTQY

D gene: TRBD2
J gene: TRBJ2-1
V gene: TRBV6-6
CDR3 protein: ASGTSGKGEF

D gene: -
J gene: TRBJ2-5
V gene: TRBV6-6
CDR3 protein: ASSYSAGSQETQY

D gene: -
J gene: TRBJ2-2
V gene: TRBV5-8
CDR3 protein: ASSLMGSTGELF

D gene: -
J gene: TRBJ1-5
V gene: TRBV7-6
CDR3 protein: ASSYINQPQH

D gene: TRBD1
J gene: TRBJ1-1
V gene: TRBV28
CDR3 protein: ASRRQGEAF

D gene: TRBD2
J gene: TRBJ2-1
V gene: TRBV7-3
CDR3 protein: ASSLGTAGVGYNEQF

D gene: TRBD2
J gene: TRBJ2-1
V gene: TRBV20-1
CDR3 protein: SASGSGREF

D gene: TRBD2
J gene: TRBJ2-1
V gene: TRBV28
CDR3 protein: AMGTSGYNEQF

D gene: TRBD1
J gene: TRBJ1-4
V gene: TRBV7-8
CDR3 protein: ASSPRRDRVMANEKLF

D gene: TRBD2
J gene: TRBJ2-7
V gene: TRBV29-1
CDR3 protein: SVTSGTTYEQY

D gene: TRBD2
J gene: TRBJ2-3
V gene: TRBV14
CDR3 protein: ASSQGSLAGDTQY

D gene: TRBD2
J gene: TRBJ2-7
V gene: TRBV30
CDR3 protein: AWGLAYEQY

D gene: TRBD1
J gene: TRBJ1-1
V gene: TRBV5-4
CDR3 protein: ASSLYRGQHTEAF

D gene: TRBD1
J gene: TRBJ1-2
V gene: TRBV30
CDR3 protein: AWTRDRGQGGYT

D gene: TRBD1
J gene: TRBJ2-7
V gene: TRBV25-1
CDR3 protein: ASRWDRGYEQY

D gene: TRBD2
J gene: TRBJ2-7
V gene: TRBV6-4
CDR3 protein: ASSAYEREISEQY

D gene: TRBD1
J gene: TRBJ2-4
V gene: TRBV7-8
CDR3 protein: ASSRTGSGKNIQY

D gene: TRBD2
J gene: TRBJ2-2
V gene: TRBV2
CDR3 protein: ASSPGLARELF

D gene: -
J gene: TRBJ1-5
V gene: TRBV9
CDR3 protein: ASSVAGENQPQH

D gene: TRBD2
J gene: TRBJ2-1
V gene: TRBV7-9
CDR3 protein: ASSPSLAGESEQF

D gene: -
J gene: TRBJ2-1
V gene: TRBV19
CDR3 protein: ASSFIVGGSLPNEQF

D gene: -
J gene: TRBJ2-7
V gene: TRBV2
CDR3 protein: ASGGYEQY

D gene: TRBD1
J gene: TRBJ1-2
V gene: TRBV30
CDR3 protein: AWRQGANGYT

D gene: TRBD1
J gene: TRBJ2-1
V gene: TRBV9
CDR3 protein: ASSLGTGVVNEQF

D gene: TRBD2
J gene: TRBJ2-7
V gene: TRBV4-3
CDR3 protein: ASSQVPSGSSTYEQY

D gene: -
J gene: TRBJ1-2
V gene: TRBV27
CDR3 protein: ASSLSGGQKYGYT

D gene: -
J gene: TRBJ1-4
V gene: TRBV25-1
CDR3 protein: ASSELTGPNEKLF

D gene: -
J gene: TRBJ1-1
V gene: TRBV4-1
CDR3 protein: ASSQGREGSTEAF

D gene: TRBD1
J gene: TRBJ2-7
V gene: TRBV6-5
CDR3 protein: ASKGGQGHNEQY

D gene: TRBD2
J gene: TRBJ2-7
V gene: TRBV4-2
CDR3 protein: ASSRTSGGHYEQY

D gene: TRBD2
J gene: TRBJ2-7
V gene: TRBV30
CDR3 protein: AWAFASGHYEQY

D gene: TRBD2
J gene: TRBJ2-7
V gene: TRBV13
CDR3 protein: ASSGPAGGYEQY

D gene: -
J gene: TRBJ1-1
V gene: TRBV5-5
CDR3 protein: ASSLEGIGGAAREAF

D gene: -
J gene: TRBJ2-5
V gene: TRBV30
CDR3 protein: AWRVPPASTETQY

D gene: TRBD2
J gene: TRBJ2-6
V gene: TRBV4-2
CDR3 protein: ASSQDEREYIEGANVLT

D gene: TRBD1
J gene: TRBJ2-7
V gene: TRBV15
CDR3 protein: ATSNWDRGIYEQY

D gene: -
J gene: TRBJ2-5
V gene: TRBV5-1
CDR3 protein: ACRRGVGGAEETQY

D gene: TRBD1
J gene: TRBJ1-1
V gene: TRBV15
CDR3 protein: ATSRSRGLKNTEAF

D gene: -
J gene: TRBJ1-1
V gene: TRBV27
CDR3 protein: ASSPGLGAEAF